This passage covers 25 T cell receptor beta chains from one sample sequenced in a study of blood T cell repertoires in COVID-19. TCRdb's table, derived via immunoSEQ multiplex PCR, lists solely in-frame clones and lacks some. The sample lists 130,000 or so clones, approximately 90% occurring once. Source material: peripheral blood. These receptors came from a man aged 50 or older with acute or convalescent COVID-19.

The table lists this clone with a count of one. This chain links TRBV6-5 with TRBJ2-5; 13 positions agree with TRBD2. The germline gives CDR1 MNHEY, CDR2 SVGAGI. Trimming cost V 7 bases and J 3 bases; bases outside gene matches: 5. The length of the CDR3 is 15 residues. CDR3: CASTGLAGVEETQYF. CDR3 DNA: TGTGCCAGCACCGGACTAGCGGGAGTAGAAGAGACCCAGTACTTC.

This clone was recorded only once. The chain is built from TRBV5-1 and TRBJ1-3, with a weak D call TRBD1 (5 bases). The CDR3 is 14 amino acids. V dropped 4 bases and J dropped 0 bases, with 8 bases sitting between them. Germline V CDR1 and CDR2: SGHRS, YFSETQ. The CDR3 DNA is TGCGCCAGCAGCGGGGACTTCTCTGGAAACACCATATATTTT. The encoded protein is CASSGDFSGNTIYF. The variable domain in full, completed from reference TRBV5-1 and TRBJ1-3, reads KAGVTQTPRYLIKTRGQQVTLSCSPISGHRSVSWYQQTPGQGLQFLFEYFSETQRNKGNFPGRFSGRQFSNSRSEMNVSTLELGDSALYLCASSGDFSGNTIYFGEGSWLTVV.

The chain combines TRBV27 with TRBJ2-7; 8 nucleotides agree with TRBD1. V trimming: 8 bases; J trimming: 7 bases; junction bases outside the gene matches: 10. CDR1 MNHEY and CDR2 SMNVEV come from the germline V gene (reference sequence). The CDR3 has 13 amino acids. Here the CDR3 DNA reads TGTGCCAGCGAAGACCGACAGGGGTCGGAGCAGTACTTC. Amino acids: CASEDRQGSEQYF.

V and J are TRBV24-1 and TRBJ1-5; 9 bases align to TRBD1. V gave up 4 bases and J gave up 2 bases; unmatched junction bases: 5. This CDR3 has 16 amino acids. CDR1 is KGHDR and CDR2 is SFDVKD in the germline V gene. CDR3 DNA: TGTGCCACCAGTGACCCCAGGACAGGGGGCAATCAGCCCCAGCATTTT. It codes for CATSDPRTGGNQPQHF.

The chain recombines TRBV30 with TRBJ1-3; no definite D call. V lost 5 bases and J lost 9, with 11 bases in between. Germline values: CDR1 GTSNPN, CDR2 SVGIG (reference sequence). This CDR3 region has 11 residues. The CDR3 reads CAWGNAPTIYF. The CDR3 DNA reads as TGTGCCTGGGGCAATGCCCCCACCATATATTTT.

The chain uses TRBV3-1 (or the pseudogene TRBV3-2) and TRBJ2-5, with D possibly being TRBD2 (5 bases). V lost 5 bases, J lost 3 bases, and 7 bases lay in between. The germline V gene has CDR1 LGHDT and CDR2 YNNKEL (reference sequence). The CDR3 is 12 residues long. CDR3 coding DNA: TGTGCCAGCAGCACTAGGGAAGAGACCCAGTACTTC. It yields the protein CASSTREETQYF.

CDR3 loop: CASSGGTGFLETQYF. The DNA for the CDR3 is TGTGCCAGCAGTGGAGGGACAGGGTTTTTGGAGACCCAGTACTTC. The chain carries TRBV2 and TRBJ2-5; 9 bases agree with TRBD1. Germline lookup yields CDR1 SNHLY and CDR2 FYNNEI. V dropped 4 bases and J dropped 5; count of bases not matched to a gene: 8. This CDR3 has 15 residues. Looking up the rest from reference TRBV2 and TRBJ2-5 gives the full variable domain: EPEVTQTPSHQVTQMGQEVILRCVPISNHLYFYWYRQILGQKVEFLVSFYNNEISEKSEIFDDQFSVERPDGSNFTLKIRSTKLEDSAMYFCASSGGTGFLETQYFGPGTRLLVL.

The chain couples TRBV27 to TRBJ1-2; D is perhaps TRBD1 (5 bases). This CDR3 has 14 amino acids. Germline V gives CDR1 MNHEY, CDR2 SMNVEV (reference sequence). V lost 2 bases and J 6 bases, leaving 13 bases between the germline ends. CDR3 amino acids: CASSLLGGTDGYTF. Written as DNA, the CDR3 is TGTGCCAGCAGTTTACTCGGGGGAACCGATGGCTACACCTTC.

J is TRBJ2-1 and V is TRBV24-1; TRBD2 might be the D (5 bases). V shed 4 bases and J shed 8 bases, with 11 bases lying between them. Looked up from germline, CDR1 is KGHDR and CDR2 is SFDVKD. The CDR3 has 13 residues. The CDR3 region has the DNA TGTGCCACCAGTGACCCGACGAGGGATGAGCAGTTCTTC. Residues: CATSDPTRDEQFF.

The rearrangement uses TRBV5-4 and TRBJ2-2; D perhaps matches TRBD2 (6 bases). Germline-derived CDR1 and CDR2 are SGHNT and YYREEE (reference sequence). Deletions cut 1 base from V and 6 bases from J, with 10 bases between. There are 14 residues in the CDR3. CDR3 residues: CASSLQGGPGELFF. The CDR3 DNA follows: TGTGCCAGCAGCTTGCAGGGAGGTCCCGGGGAGCTGTTTTTT.

The V gene is TRBV5-1, the J gene TRBJ2-5; 8 bases align to TRBD2. CDR1 and CDR2 from the germline V gene are SGHRS and YFSETQ. This CDR3 comprises 15 residues. V shed 4 bases, J shed 1 base, and the junction held 6 bases outside the gene matches. The chain's CDR3 is CASSIEREPQETQYF. CDR3 nucleotide sequence: TGCGCCAGCAGCATAGAGCGGGAGCCCCAAGAGACCCAGTACTTC.

The chain combines TRBV30 with TRBJ1-4; the match to TRBD1 covers 8 bases. Germline lookup yields CDR1 GTSNPN and CDR2 SVGIG (reference sequence). The V and J ends lost 4 bases and 8 bases, in that order; junction bases with no gene match: 9. The CDR3 is made up of 14 amino acids. The CDR3 DNA reads as TGTGCCTGGACCCCAGGGGACAGGAGAGAAAAACTGTTTTTT. Translating it yields CAWTPGDRREKLFF. The whole variable domain, filled in from reference TRBV30 and TRBJ1-4, reads SQTIHQWPATLVQPVGSPLSLECTVEGTSNPNLYWYRQAAGRGLQLLFYSVGIGQISSEVPQNLSASRPQDRQFILSSKKLLLSDSGFYLCAWTPGDRREKLFFGSGTQLSVL.

The rearrangement links TRBV19 to TRBJ2-7; 8 bases align to TRBD1. The CDR3 contains 15 residues. CDR1 and CDR2 (germline): LNHDA, SQIVND (reference sequence). The V gene end was trimmed by 4 bases and the J gene end by 0 bases; junction bases not matched to a gene: 5. The CDR3 here is CASSRRTGTSYEQYF. As DNA, the CDR3 is TGTGCCAGTAGTAGAAGGACAGGGACCTCCTACGAGCAGTACTTC.

This clone was counted only a few times. This chain joins TRBV19 and TRBJ1-5; maybe TRBD1 (6 bases). Germline CDR1 reads LNHDA; CDR2 reads SQIVND (reference sequence). This CDR3 is built from 17 residues. V gave up 4 bases and J gave up 5 bases, with 21 bases separating them. The CDR3 coding sequence is TGTGCCAGTAGTAGGGGGGGCCCGATTGGGGACGATCAGCCCCAGCATTTT. Its protein is CASSRGGPIGDDQPQHF.

The chain combines TRBV7-2 with TRBJ1-4; 9 nucleotides line up with TRBD1. CDR1 is SGHTA, CDR2 FQGNSA, per germline. This CDR3 spans 14 amino acids. V shed 5 bases, J shed 6 bases, and the junction held 4 bases outside the gene matches. The CDR3 protein is CASSPGQGDEKLFF. In DNA, the CDR3 is TGTGCCAGCAGCCCGGGACAGGGTGATGAAAAACTGTTTTTT.

The V and J genes are TRBV6-5 and TRBJ2-5; 9 nucleotides agree with TRBD1. Germline assignment: CDR1 MNHEY and CDR2 SVGAGI. Unmatched junction bases numbered 4, after V lost 0 bases and J lost 5 bases. This CDR3 region has 15 residues. CDR3 in amino acids: CASSYSTGGRETQYF. The DNA for the CDR3 is TGTGCCAGCAGTTACTCGACAGGGGGTCGGGAGACCCAGTACTTC.

The genes are TRBV24-1 and TRBJ1-2, with TRBD1 matching over 7 bases. This CDR3 is built from 13 residues. V shed 9 bases and J 8 bases; nucleotides not matched to a gene: 11. Germline V gives CDR1 KGHDR, CDR2 SFDVKD. The CDR3 here is CATAHQTGSGYTF. The CDR3, as DNA: TGTGCCACCGCTCACCAGACAGGGTCCGGCTACACCTTC.

This clone is a singleton in its sample. The chain combines TRBV6-5 with TRBJ1-1, with D perhaps TRBD1 (5 bases). This CDR3 spans 14 amino acids. Between the trimmed V and J ends, which lost 8 bases and 3 bases, there was a span of 16 bases. The germline gives CDR1 MNHEY, CDR2 SVGAGI. CDR3 nucleotides: TGTGCCAGCCTCCCAGCGGGACGGTACACTGAAGCTTTCTTT. Translating it yields CASLPAGRYTEAFF.

The rearrangement uses TRBV6-5 and TRBJ1-2, with 9 bases identical to TRBD1. V gave up 5 bases and J gave up 8 bases; unmatched junction bases: 9. The germline V gene has CDR1 MNHEY and CDR2 SVGAGI. The CDR3 contains 14 residues. CDR3 residues: CASSPGQGVVGYTF. For the CDR3, the DNA is TGTGCCAGCAGTCCGGGACAGGGAGTGGTGGGCTACACCTTC.

The chain recombines TRBV11-2 with TRBJ2-5, with 13 positions matching TRBD2. This CDR3 has 16 amino acids. CDR1 is SGHAT and CDR2 is FQNNGV in the germline V gene. Unmatched junction bases numbered 5, after V lost 3 bases and J lost 4 bases. The DNA for the CDR3 is TGTGCCAGCAGCTTCCGCCGGACTAGCGGGAGAGAGACCCAGTACTTC. Protein sequence: CASSFRRTSGRETQYF. Full variable domain (remainder filled in from reference TRBV11-2 and TRBJ2-5): EAGVAQSPRYKIIEKRQSVAFWCNPISGHATLYWYQQILGQGPKLLIQFQNNGVVDDSQLPKDRFSAERLKGVDSTLKIQPAKLEDSAVYLCASSFRRTSGRETQYFGPGTRLLVL.

This clone appeared a few times. The chain carries TRBV18 and TRBJ2-3, with 16 bases identical to TRBD2. CDR1 is KGHSH, CDR2 LQKENI, per germline. J gave up 2 bases and V 3 bases, and 5 bases lay outside the gene matches. The CDR3 contains 18 residues. The CDR3 nucleotides are TGTGCCAGCTCACCGGGACTAGCGGGAGGGCCCACCACAGATACGCAGTATTTT. Translating it yields CASSPGLAGGPTTDTQYF.

This clone is a singleton in its sample. V is TRBV2 and J is TRBJ1-1, with 11 bases fitting TRBD1. V gave up 6 bases and J gave up 1 base; unmatched junction bases: 4. Germline lookup yields CDR1 SNHLY and CDR2 FYNNEI. The CDR3 has 15 residues. CDR3 sequence (DNA): TGTGCCAGCAGGCGGGACAGGGGGTCGAACACTGAAGCTTTCTTT. Its protein is CASRRDRGSNTEAFF.

The chain joins TRBV27 to TRBJ1-1; TRBD1 matches 7 bases. The CDR3 covers 11 residues. With 6 bases clipped from V and 7 bases from J, the junction kept 2 bases outside the gene matches. Germline CDR1 reads MNHEY; CDR2 reads SMNVEV (reference sequence). The CDR3 sequence: CASRRDSEAFF. The CDR3 coding sequence is TGTGCCAGCAGAAGGGACAGTGAAGCTTTCTTT.

V gene TRBV2 combines with J gene TRBJ2-7, with D possibly TRBD1 on 7 matching bases. Trimming cost V 7 bases and J 3 bases, with 16 bases left between them. Germline V CDR1 and CDR2: SNHLY, FYNNEI. The CDR3 is made up of 14 amino acids. The CDR3 spells CASMRGRGIYEQYF. The CDR3 nucleotides read TGTGCCAGCATGAGGGGGCGGGGTATCTACGAGCAGTACTTC. The full variable domain, its missing parts supplied by reference TRBV2 and TRBJ2-7, is EPEVTQTPSHQVTQMGQEVILRCVPISNHLYFYWYRQILGQKVEFLVSFYNNEISEKSEIFDDQFSVERPDGSNFTLKIRSTKLEDSAMYFCASMRGRGIYEQYFGPGTRLTVT.

The CDR3 DNA follows: TGTGCCAGCAGCTTTGACAGTGGGAATCAGCCCCAGCATTTT. It yields the protein CASSFDSGNQPQHF. The chain recombines TRBV7-9 with TRBJ1-5, with a tentative D call TRBD1 (5 bases). In germline, CDR1 is SEHNR, CDR2 FQNEAQ (reference sequence). Trimming removed 3 bases from V and 4 bases from J, with 10 bases in between. The CDR3 spans 14 residues.